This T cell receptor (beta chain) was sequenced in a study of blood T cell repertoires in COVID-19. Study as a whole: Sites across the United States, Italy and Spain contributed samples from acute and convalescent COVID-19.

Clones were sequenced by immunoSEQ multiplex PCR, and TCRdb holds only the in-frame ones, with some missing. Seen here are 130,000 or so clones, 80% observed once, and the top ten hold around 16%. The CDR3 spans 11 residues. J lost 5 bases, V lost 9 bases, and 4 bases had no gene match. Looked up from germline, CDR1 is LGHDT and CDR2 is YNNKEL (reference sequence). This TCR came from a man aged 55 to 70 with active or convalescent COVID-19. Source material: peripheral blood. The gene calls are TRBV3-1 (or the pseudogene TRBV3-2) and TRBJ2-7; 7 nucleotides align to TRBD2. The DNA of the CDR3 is TGTGCCAGTGCTAGCGGCGACGAGCAGTACTTC. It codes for CASASGDEQYF.